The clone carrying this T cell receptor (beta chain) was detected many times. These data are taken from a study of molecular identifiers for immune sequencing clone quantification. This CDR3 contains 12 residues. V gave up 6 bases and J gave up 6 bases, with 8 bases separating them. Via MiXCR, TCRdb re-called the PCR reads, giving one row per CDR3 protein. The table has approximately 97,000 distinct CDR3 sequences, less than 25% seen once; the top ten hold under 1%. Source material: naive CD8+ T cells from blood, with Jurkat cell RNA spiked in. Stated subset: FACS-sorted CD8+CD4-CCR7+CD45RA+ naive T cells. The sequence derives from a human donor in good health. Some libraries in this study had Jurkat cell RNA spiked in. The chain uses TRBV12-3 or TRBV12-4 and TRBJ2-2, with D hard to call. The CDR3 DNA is TGTGCCAGCAGGTACAGTGCCGGGGAGCTGTTTTTT. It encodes CASRYSAGELFF.